One sample yielded the 31 T cell receptor beta chains listed below, sequenced in a study of shared clonotypes between healthy human individuals. The protocol was immunoSEQ multiplex PCR, while the TCRdb copy is restricted to in-frame clones and leaves out a portion. Of millions of clones in the sample, roughly 92% are singletons; the top ten hold about 0.13%. Sequencing was carried out using naive CD4+ T cells sorted from blood. Subset noted: CD45RA+ positively selected. The receptors stem from a man between 18 and 35 years old in good health.

This chain joins TRBV9 and TRBJ1-3; D call uncertain. This CDR3 spans 15 amino acids. Germline V gives CDR1 SGDLS, CDR2 YYNGEE. Trimming shortened V by 4 bases and J by 0 bases, and 11 bases separated the two germline ends. The CDR3 sequence is CASSPTVGSGNTIYF. In nucleotides, the CDR3 is TGTGCCAGCAGCCCGACGGTAGGCTCTGGAAACACCATATATTTT.

About this clone: The same CDR3 also results from other DNA sequences found in this sample. The genes are TRBV6-5 and TRBJ1-1; D ambiguous. Trimming removed 7 bases at V and 5 bases at J, with 8 bases between. The CDR3 extends over 11 amino acids. The V gene's germline CDR1 is MNHEY and CDR2 SVGAGI. Written as DNA, the CDR3 is TGTGCCAGCATCCGTGGTACTGAAGCTTTCTTT. Translating it yields CASIRGTEAFF.

Remarks on this clone: The same CDR3 also results from other DNA sequences found in this sample. This chain uses TRBV6-5 with TRBJ2-7, with 9 bases matching TRBD2. Germline V CDR1 and CDR2: MNHEY, SVGAGI. Unmatched junction bases numbered 2, after V lost 6 bases and J lost 2 bases. The CDR3 runs to 13 residues. The CDR3 spells CASRTSGTYEQYF. The CDR3 DNA follows: TGTGCCAGCAGGACTAGCGGAACCTACGAGCAGTACTTC.

The chain couples TRBV4-1 to TRBJ1-6; D is unresolved. The V gene's germline CDR1 is MGHRA and CDR2 YSYEKL. The CDR3 is made up of 15 amino acids. The ends were cut back, 0 bases at V and 9 bases at J, with 12 bases in the middle. In DNA form, the CDR3 reads TGCGCCAGCAGCCAAGAAGGCGGGGTCGCTTCACCCCTCCACTTT. Encoded protein: CASSQEGGVASPLHF.

The chain couples TRBV30 to TRBJ2-3; 9 bases fit TRBD2. The CDR3 runs 15 residues. Germline V lookup: CDR1 GTSNPN, CDR2 SVGIG (reference sequence). V lost 3 bases and J lost 1; bases outside the gene matches: 5. CDR3: CAWSRLAVGTDTQYF. The CDR3 bases are TGTGCCTGGAGCAGACTAGCGGTGGGCACAGATACGCAGTATTTT.

The chain joins TRBV28 to TRBJ2-6; 7 nucleotides align to TRBD2. The CDR3 has 14 amino acids. After removal of 9 bases from V and 3 bases from J, the junction contained 5 bases not matched to a gene. Per the germline V gene, CDR1 is MDHEN and CDR2 is SYDVKM. Written as DNA, the CDR3 is TGTGCCAGTGGGGGAGGGATTGGGGCCAACGTCCTGACTTTC. Its protein is CASGGGIGANVLTF.

With respect to this clone: Other DNA sequences from this sample encode an identical CDR3 as well. The chain couples TRBV5-6 to TRBJ2-2; D unclear. Germline CDR1 and CDR2: SGHDT and YYEEEE. Trimming shortened V by 0 bases and J by 1 base, and 7 bases separated the two germline ends. The CDR3 has 15 residues. The CDR3 DNA reads TGTGCCAGCAGCTTGGGGCAGGTGAACACCGGGGAGCTGTTTTTT. It specifies CASSLGQVNTGELFF.

This clone has a single count. V usage is TRBV6-6 and J usage is TRBJ1-3; possibly TRBD1 for D (5 bases). The CDR3 totals 15 residues. V gave up 5 bases and J gave up 2 bases, with 13 bases separating them. From germline, CDR1 is MNHNY and CDR2 SVGAGI (reference sequence). The CDR3 loop reads CASSPAGGAGNTIYF. Written as DNA, the CDR3 is TGTGCCAGCAGTCCAGCGGGGGGGGCTGGAAACACCATATATTTT.

This clone was recorded only once. The CDR3 spells CAISESEPSPLHF. Here the CDR3 DNA reads TGTGCCATCAGTGAGTCGGAGCCTTCACCCCTCCACTTT. The chain joins TRBV10-3 to TRBJ1-6; D call uncertain. CDR3 length: 13 amino acids. Germline CDR1 is ENHRY and CDR2 is SYGVKD. Trimming cost V 0 bases and J 9 bases, with 6 bases left between them.

The V and J genes are TRBV2 and TRBJ2-3; D possibly corresponds to TRBD1 (6 bases). Per germline, CDR1 SNHLY and CDR2 FYNNEI. Trimming stripped 6 bases from V and 2 bases from J, with 12 bases between. This CDR3 has 14 residues. CDR3 coding DNA: TGTGCCAGCAGAAGGACAGAAGTCACAGATACGCAGTATTTT. It is translated as CASRRTEVTDTQYF.

V gene TRBV2 combines with J gene TRBJ1-4; D is ambiguous. CDR1 is SNHLY, CDR2 FYNNEI, per germline. V was shortened by 6 bases and J by 7 bases, with 9 bases between the two germline ends. This CDR3 is 12 amino acids long. CDR3 sequence (DNA): TGTGCCAGCAGGGTCCTGGGTGAAAAACTGTTTTTT. Translating it yields CASRVLGEKLFF. The variable domain in full, completed from reference TRBV2 and TRBJ1-4, reads EPEVTQTPSHQVTQMGQEVILRCVPISNHLYFYWYRQILGQKVEFLVSFYNNEISEKSEIFDDQFSVERPDGSNFTLKIRSTKLEDSAMYFCASRVLGEKLFFGSGTQLSVL.

V and J are TRBV6-6 and TRBJ2-7; D is perhaps TRBD1 or TRBD2 (5 bases each). Trimming removed 2 bases from V and 2 bases from J, with 13 bases in between. CDR3 length equals 15 residues. CDR1 and CDR2 from the germline V gene are MNHNY and SVGAGI (reference sequence). The CDR3 spells CASSYPGTGTYEQYF. In nucleotides, the CDR3 is TGTGCCAGCAGTTACCCGGGAACAGGCACCTACGAGCAGTACTTC.

The rearrangement links TRBV11-3 to TRBJ2-1; maybe TRBD2 (7 bases). Looked up from germline, CDR1 is SGHNT and CDR2 is YENEEA. The CDR3 length is 18 residues. The V and J ends lost 5 bases and 6 bases respectively, with 26 bases between them. The CDR3 loop reads CASSGGGVAGARGNEQFF. CDR3 DNA: TGTGCCAGCAGCGGAGGGGGTGTGGCGGGGGCCAGAGGCAATGAGCAGTTCTTC. Drawing the rest from reference TRBV11-3 and TRBJ2-1, the complete variable domain is EAGVVQSPRYKIIEKKQPVAFWCNPISGHNTLYWYLQNLGQGPELLIRYENEEAVDDSQLPKDRFSAERLKGVDSTLKIQPAELGDSAVYLCASSGGGVAGARGNEQFFGPGTRLTVL.

CDR3 sequence (DNA): TGTGCCAGCACTGACTCCGGGCCTCGGCTGGATTCACCCCTCCACTTT. Translating it yields CASTDSGPRLDSPLHF. The rearrangement uses TRBV7-2 and TRBJ1-6; unclear D gene. The CDR3 has 16 residues. The V and J ends lost 7 bases and 8 bases respectively, with 21 bases between them. CDR1 and CDR2 from the germline V gene are SGHTA and FQGNSA.

In this sample, this clone turned up a few times. V is TRBV28 and J is TRBJ1-4, with D unresolved. Trimming left V 6 bases short and J 5 bases short, with 16 bases between. Germline-derived CDR1 and CDR2 are MDHEN and SYDVKM. CDR3 size: 15 residues. In DNA form, the CDR3 reads TGTGCCAGCAGCCTGGTGGGCGGAGTAAATGAAAAACTGTTTTTT. Amino acid sequence: CASSLVGGVNEKLFF.

The chain is built from TRBV7-2 and TRBJ2-5, with D possibly matching TRBD2 (6 bases). Germline CDR1 and CDR2: SGHTA and FQGNSA. This CDR3 region has 16 residues. Trimming took off 1 base at V and 5 bases at J, with 17 bases between the two ends. The CDR3 sequence: CASSLGPGLSGETQYF. DNA of the CDR3: TGTGCCAGCAGCTTAGGCCCGGGGCTAAGCGGGGAGACCCAGTACTTC.

V gene TRBV5-6 combines with J gene TRBJ1-3; D ambiguous. In germline, CDR1 is SGHDT, CDR2 YYEEEE. The V end was cut by 4 bases, the J end by 0 bases, with 8 bases between. The CDR3 spans 14 residues. In nucleotides, the CDR3 is TGTGCCAGCAGCCACGATGGCTCTGGAAACACCATATATTTT. Its translation: CASSHDGSGNTIYF.

This chain links TRBV5-1 with TRBJ2-5; TRBD1 agrees at 7 bases. Germline values: CDR1 SGHRS, CDR2 YFSETQ. This CDR3 region has 15 residues. V lost 5 bases and J lost 2; bases outside the gene matches: 9. The CDR3, as DNA: TGCGCCAGCAGGATTCGAGGGGGCCTTCAAGAGACCCAGTACTTC. Its protein is CASRIRGGLQETQYF.

The CDR3 DNA reads as TGTGCCAGCATAACCACCCCAGGGATCAAAGCTTTCTTT. It codes for CASITTPGIKAFF. The chain uses TRBV2 and TRBJ1-1, with D possibly being TRBD1 (5 bases). Looked up from germline, CDR1 is SNHLY and CDR2 is FYNNEI. The CDR3 has 13 amino acids. The ends were cut back, 7 bases at V and 9 bases at J, with 18 bases in the middle.

This rearrangement joins TRBV28 to TRBJ2-5, with D possibly matching TRBD2 (5 bases). The DNA end is a closer match to TRBJ2-7, so the J assignment may be wrong. In germline, CDR1 is MDHEN, CDR2 SYDVKM. This CDR3 has 12 residues. Written as DNA, the CDR3 is TGTGCCAGCACCCGGGATCCCTACGAGCAGTACTTC. Amino acids: CASTRDPYEQYF.

This clone was counted a single time. The chain combines TRBV5-1 with TRBJ2-3, with 7 bases fitting TRBD1. There are 16 residues in the CDR3. V lost 4 bases, J lost 0 bases, and 8 bases stayed unmatched. Germline CDR1 is SGHRS and CDR2 is YFSETQ. The CDR3 DNA reads TGCGCCAGCAGCCAGACGGACAGGACTAGCACAGATACGCAGTATTTT. Translated: CASSQTDRTSTDTQYF.

The chain joins TRBV7-2 to TRBJ1-3; a weak D match, TRBD1 (5 bases). Germline CDR1 is SGHTA and CDR2 is FQGNSA. The CDR3 totals 15 residues. The V end lost 0 bases, the J end lost 4 bases, and 10 bases lay between the germline ends. This CDR3 is CASSLAAGWGNTIYF. The DNA for the CDR3 is TGTGCCAGCAGCTTAGCGGCAGGGTGGGGAAACACCATATATTTT.

This chain uses TRBV19 with TRBJ1-5; maybe TRBD1 (5 bases). Germline assignment: CDR1 LNHDA and CDR2 SQIVND (reference sequence). The CDR3 covers 16 residues. Deletions cut 4 bases from V and 4 bases from J, with 17 bases between. The CDR3 here is CASSTAAKGLNQPQHF. The CDR3, as DNA: TGTGCCAGTAGTACGGCAGCTAAGGGGCTAAATCAGCCCCAGCATTTT.

With regard to this clone: A read error may account for a junction end that differs from germline. The rearrangement uses TRBV18 and TRBJ1-4; no clear D gene. Germline loops: CDR1 KGHSH, CDR2 LQKENI. This CDR3 spans 13 amino acids. The CDR3 region has the DNA TGTACCAGCTCACCTGACGGGAATGAAAAACTGTTTTTT. It is translated as CTSSPDGNEKLFF.

V and J are TRBV5-4 and TRBJ1-1; the match to TRBD1 covers 8 bases. The germline V gene encodes CDR1 SGHNT and CDR2 YYREEE (reference sequence). This CDR3 is built from 14 residues. V shed 4 bases, J shed 5 bases, and the junction held 7 bases outside the gene matches. The DNA of the CDR3 is TGTGCCAGCAGCCAAGGACAGGGCAGGACTGAAGCTTTCTTT. Translated, it gives CASSQGQGRTEAFF.

The chain is built from TRBV5-1 and TRBJ1-5; D not resolved. This CDR3 spans 14 amino acids. Trimming took 4 bases from V and 3 from J, leaving 11 bases between them. In germline, CDR1 is SGHRS, CDR2 YFSETQ. This CDR3 is CASSPDGLNQPQHF. The CDR3 nucleotides are TGCGCCAGCAGCCCGGATGGTCTCAATCAGCCCCAGCATTTT.

V is TRBV6-5 and J is TRBJ1-5; unclear D gene. The CDR3 runs 16 residues. The ends were cut back, 0 bases at V and 0 bases at J, with 9 bases in the middle. The V gene's germline CDR1 is MNHEY and CDR2 SVGAGI. CDR3 bases: TGTGCCAGCAGTTACTCGAGCGTGGATAGCAATCAGCCCCAGCATTTT. It yields the protein CASSYSSVDSNQPQHF.

The CDR3, as DNA: TGTGCCAGCAGTGAAGTTGTCAGGGGCGAGCAGTACTTC. As protein: CASSEVVRGEQYF. The chain links TRBV2 to TRBJ2-7, with D perhaps matching TRBD1 (6 bases). Trimming cost V 1 base and J 6 bases, with 10 bases left between them. The CDR3 length is 13 residues. CDR1 is SNHLY, CDR2 FYNNEI, per germline.

The chain is built from TRBV25-1 and TRBJ1-4; D gene unclear. CDR1 is MGHDK and CDR2 is SYGVNS in the germline V gene. The ends were cut back, 9 bases at V and 6 bases at J, with 8 bases in the middle. CDR3 length equals 11 residues. The CDR3 DNA is TGTGCCAGGAGCGAGGATGAAAAACTGTTTTTT. It yields the protein CARSEDEKLFF. Based on the CDR3 plus reference TRBV25-1 and TRBJ1-4, the full variable domain is EADIYQTPRYLVIGTGKKITLECSQTMGHDKMYWYQQDPGMELHLIHYSYGVNSTEKGDLSSESTVSRIRTEHFPLTLESARPSHTSQYLCARSEDEKLFFGSGTQLSVL.

The gene calls are TRBV27 and TRBJ1-5; TRBD1 is a possible D gene (5 bases). Looked up from germline, CDR1 is MNHEY and CDR2 is SMNVEV (reference sequence). Trimming removed 5 bases at V and 4 bases at J, with 18 bases between. The CDR3 covers 16 residues. As DNA, the CDR3 is TGTGCCAGCAGTCCAGGGCCCCAAAGCCCAAATCAGCCCCAGCATTTT. It is translated as CASSPGPQSPNQPQHF.

Comments on this clone: Other DNA sequences in this specimen translate into the identical CDR3. The chain uses TRBV11-2 and TRBJ2-7, with 7 bases lining up with TRBD1. J was trimmed by 0 bases and V by 3 bases; bases with no gene match: 2. The germline V gene has CDR1 SGHAT and CDR2 FQNNGV. The CDR3 spans 14 residues. The CDR3, as DNA: TGTGCCAGCAGCTTGGACAGGAGCTCCTACGAGCAGTACTTC. Translating it yields CASSLDRSSYEQYF.